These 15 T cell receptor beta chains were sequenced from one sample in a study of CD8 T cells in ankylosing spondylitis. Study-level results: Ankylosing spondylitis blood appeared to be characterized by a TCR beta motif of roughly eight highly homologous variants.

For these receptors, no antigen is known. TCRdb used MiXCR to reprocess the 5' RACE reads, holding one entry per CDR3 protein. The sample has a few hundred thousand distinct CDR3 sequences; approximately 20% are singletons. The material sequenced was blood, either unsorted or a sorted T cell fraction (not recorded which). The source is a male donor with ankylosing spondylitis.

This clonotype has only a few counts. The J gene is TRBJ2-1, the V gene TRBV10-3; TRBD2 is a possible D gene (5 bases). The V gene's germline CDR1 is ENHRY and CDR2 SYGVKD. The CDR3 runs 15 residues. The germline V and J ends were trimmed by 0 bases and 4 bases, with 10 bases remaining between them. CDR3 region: CAISESTTVYNEQFF. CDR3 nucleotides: TGTGCCATCAGTGAGTCGACTACAGTTTACAATGAGCAGTTCTTC.

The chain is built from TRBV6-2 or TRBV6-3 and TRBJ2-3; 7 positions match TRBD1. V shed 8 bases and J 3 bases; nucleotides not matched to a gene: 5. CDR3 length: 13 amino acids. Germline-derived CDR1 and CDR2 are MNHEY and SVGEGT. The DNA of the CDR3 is TGTGCCAGCCGGGACAGCGGAACAGATACGCAGTATTTT. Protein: CASRDSGTDTQYF.

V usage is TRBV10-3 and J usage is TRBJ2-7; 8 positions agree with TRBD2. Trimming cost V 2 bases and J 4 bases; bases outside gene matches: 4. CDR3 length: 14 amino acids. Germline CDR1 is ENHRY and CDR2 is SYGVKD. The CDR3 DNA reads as TGTGCCATCAGTGAGGGCGGGAGGTCGTACGAGCAGTACTTC. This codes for CAISEGGRSYEQYF.

CDR3 in amino acids: CASSFMVGDNEQFF. The CDR3 DNA reads as TGTGCCAGCAGCTTCATGGTGGGGGACAATGAGCAGTTCTTC. This chain links TRBV11-2 with TRBJ2-1; D may be TRBD1 or TRBD2 (5 bases each). Germline CDR1 and CDR2: SGHAT and FQNNGV. The V and J ends lost 3 bases and 5 bases respectively, with 11 bases between them. The CDR3 has 14 amino acids.

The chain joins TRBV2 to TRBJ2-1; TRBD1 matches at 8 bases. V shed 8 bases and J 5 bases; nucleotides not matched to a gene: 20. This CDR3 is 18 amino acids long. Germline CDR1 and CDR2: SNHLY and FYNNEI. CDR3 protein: CASVLYLGAGGYNNEQFF. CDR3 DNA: TGTGCCAGCGTACTCTACCTGGGGGCAGGGGGCTATAACAATGAGCAGTTCTTC.

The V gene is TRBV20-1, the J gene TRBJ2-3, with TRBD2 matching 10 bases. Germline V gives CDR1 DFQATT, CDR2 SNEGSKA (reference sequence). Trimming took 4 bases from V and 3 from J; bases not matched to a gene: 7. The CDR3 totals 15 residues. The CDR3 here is CSATLSSGSTDTQYF. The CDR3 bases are TGCAGTGCTACCCTCTCTAGCGGGAGTACAGATACGCAGTATTTT.

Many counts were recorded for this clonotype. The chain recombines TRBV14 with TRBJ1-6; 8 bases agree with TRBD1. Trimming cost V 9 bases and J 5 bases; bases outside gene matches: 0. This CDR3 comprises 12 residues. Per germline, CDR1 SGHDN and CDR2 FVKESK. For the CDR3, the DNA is TGTGCCAGGACAGGGGATAATTCACCCCTCCACTTT. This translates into CARTGDNSPLHF.

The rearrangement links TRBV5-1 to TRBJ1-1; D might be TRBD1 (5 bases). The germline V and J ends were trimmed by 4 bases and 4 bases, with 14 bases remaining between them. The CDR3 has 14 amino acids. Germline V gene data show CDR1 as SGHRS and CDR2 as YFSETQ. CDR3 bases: TGCGCCAGCAGCGGAGATGTAGGGGTCACTGAAGCTTTCTTT. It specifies CASSGDVGVTEAFF.

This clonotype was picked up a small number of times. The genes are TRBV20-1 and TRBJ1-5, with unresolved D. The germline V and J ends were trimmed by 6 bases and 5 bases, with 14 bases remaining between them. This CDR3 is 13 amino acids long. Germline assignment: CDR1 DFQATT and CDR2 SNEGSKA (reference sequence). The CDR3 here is CSALRQEDQPQHF. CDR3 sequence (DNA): TGCAGTGCCCTTAGGCAGGAAGATCAGCCCCAGCATTTT.

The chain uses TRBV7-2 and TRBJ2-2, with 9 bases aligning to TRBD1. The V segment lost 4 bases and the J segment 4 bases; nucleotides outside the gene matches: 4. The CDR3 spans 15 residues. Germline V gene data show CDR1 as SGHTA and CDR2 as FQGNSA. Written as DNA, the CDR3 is TGTGCCAGCAGCTCGGGACAGGGTGCCACCGGGGAGCTGTTTTTT. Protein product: CASSSGQGATGELFF.

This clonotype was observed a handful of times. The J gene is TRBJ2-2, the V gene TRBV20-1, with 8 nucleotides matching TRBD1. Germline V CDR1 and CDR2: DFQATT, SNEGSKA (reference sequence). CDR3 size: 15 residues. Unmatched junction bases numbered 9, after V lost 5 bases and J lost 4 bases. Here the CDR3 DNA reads TGCAGTGCTCACCGACCGACAGGGGCCACCGGGGAGCTGTTTTTT. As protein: CSAHRPTGATGELFF.

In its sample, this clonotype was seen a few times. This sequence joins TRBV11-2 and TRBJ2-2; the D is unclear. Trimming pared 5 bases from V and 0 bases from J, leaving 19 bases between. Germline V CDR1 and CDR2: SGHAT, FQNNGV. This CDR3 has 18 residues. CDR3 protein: CASSPTGSGPSNTGELFF. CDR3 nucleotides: TGTGCCAGCAGCCCAACCGGGTCTGGGCCCTCGAACACCGGGGAGCTGTTTTTT.

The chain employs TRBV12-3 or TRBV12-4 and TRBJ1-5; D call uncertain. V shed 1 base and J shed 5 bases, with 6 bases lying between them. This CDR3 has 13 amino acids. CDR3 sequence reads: CASSLVLYQPQHF. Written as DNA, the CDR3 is TGTGCCAGCAGTTTAGTCCTTTATCAGCCCCAGCATTTT.

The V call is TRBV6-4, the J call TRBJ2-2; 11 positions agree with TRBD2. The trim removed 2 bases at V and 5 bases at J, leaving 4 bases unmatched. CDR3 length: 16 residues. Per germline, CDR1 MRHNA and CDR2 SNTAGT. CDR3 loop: CASSDLAGGRTGELFF. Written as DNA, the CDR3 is TGTGCCAGCAGTGACCTAGCGGGAGGTCGTACCGGGGAGCTGTTTTTT.

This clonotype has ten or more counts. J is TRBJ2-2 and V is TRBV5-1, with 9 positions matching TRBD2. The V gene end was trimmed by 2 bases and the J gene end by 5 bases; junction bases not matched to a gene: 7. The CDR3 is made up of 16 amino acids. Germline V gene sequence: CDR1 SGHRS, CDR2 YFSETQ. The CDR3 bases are TGCGCCAGCAGCTTTCAGGGACTAGCCGAAACCGGGGAGCTGTTTTTT. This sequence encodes CASSFQGLAETGELFF.